The 17 T cell receptor beta chains in this list originate from one sample, sequenced in a study of T cell repertoires in cytomegalovirus infection. No antigen is known for these receptors. MiXCR was run by TCRdb on the reads, yielding one entry per CDR3 protein. Among about 500,000 distinct CDR3 sequences listed, more than 30% were seen once. This specimen consisted of cultured PBMCs, obtained from culture after CMV antigen stimulation. The receptors originated from a human donor in good health (CMV status not recorded). Some clones in this sample may be carry-over from other donors' samples.

This clonotype came up a few times. The chain is built from TRBV3-1 and TRBJ2-2, with D uncertain. Per germline, CDR1 LGHDT and CDR2 YNNKEL (reference sequence). V was clipped by 3 bases and J by 4 bases, with 15 bases between them. The CDR3 covers 16 residues. The CDR3 bases are TGTGCCAGCAGCCAGTTCCTATCACCCTCCACCGGGGAGCTGTTTTTT. Translation: CASSQFLSPSTGELFF.

CDR3 bases: TGTGCCAGTAGTATTCAGGGAAAGGCCAACGTCCTGACTTTC. Its translation is CASSIQGKANVLTF. The chain has TRBV19 and TRBJ2-6, with D maybe TRBD1 (5 bases). Trimming took 3 bases from V and 6 from J, leaving 9 bases between them. This CDR3 has 14 amino acids. Germline CDR1 is LNHDA and CDR2 is SQIVND (reference sequence).

This sequence joins TRBV11-2 and TRBJ2-1; perhaps D is TRBD1 or TRBD2 (5 bases each). CDR3 length equals 15 residues. Germline lookup yields CDR1 SGHAT and CDR2 FQNNGV. The V end lost 5 bases, the J end lost 0 bases, and 11 bases lay between the germline ends. The CDR3 sequence: CASSGGKVSYNEQFF. CDR3 bases: TGTGCCAGCAGCGGGGGAAAAGTCTCCTACAATGAGCAGTTCTTC.

The gene calls are TRBV6-5 and TRBJ1-1, with 8 bases aligning to TRBD1. Germline CDR1 reads MNHEY; CDR2 reads SVGAGI. The CDR3 runs to 13 residues. After removal of 6 bases from V and 4 bases from J, the junction contained 4 bases not matched to a gene. CDR3 in amino acids: CASRDRVSTEAFF. The CDR3 nucleotides read TGTGCCAGCAGGGACAGGGTGAGCACTGAAGCTTTCTTT.

The chain joins TRBV2 to TRBJ2-7; TRBD2 is a possible D gene (6 bases). The ends were cut back, 6 bases at V and 2 bases at J, with 17 bases in the middle. The CDR3 covers 15 residues. Germline CDR1 and CDR2: SNHLY and FYNNEI. As DNA, the CDR3 is TGTGCCAGCAGAGTTAGCGGAGAAACCCCCTACGAGCAGTACGTC. Protein: CASRVSGETPYEQYV.

This clonotype showed up just a few times. The CDR3 region is CASSLRSGTGLTEAFF. The CDR3 nucleotides read TGTGCCAGCAGTTTAAGGTCGGGGACAGGGTTGACTGAAGCTTTCTTT. This chain links TRBV12-3 or TRBV12-4 with TRBJ1-1, with 9 positions matching TRBD1. This CDR3 spans 16 amino acids. Unmatched junction bases numbered 9, after V lost 2 bases and J lost 5 bases.

This chain connects TRBV25-1 to TRBJ2-1; D might be TRBD1 (6 bases). Trimming took off 4 bases at V and 6 bases at J, with 16 bases between the two ends. Germline V gives CDR1 MGHDK, CDR2 SYGVNS. The CDR3 consists of 15 residues. CDR3 residues: CASSGRGISGNEQFF. CDR3 in DNA: TGTGCCAGCAGTGGCAGGGGTATATCGGGCAATGAGCAGTTCTTC.

This clonotype was picked up a small number of times. As DNA, the CDR3 is TGCAGTGCTAGAGATTTGGCAGGGAAGGGGGAGCAGTACTTC. This codes for CSARDLAGKGEQYF. This chain links TRBV20-1 with TRBJ2-7; the D gene is possibly TRBD1 (5 bases). The CDR3 has 14 residues. V was shortened by 0 bases and J by 7 bases, with 16 bases between the two germline ends. Germline values: CDR1 DFQATT, CDR2 SNEGSKA (reference sequence).

The chain links TRBV12-3 or TRBV12-4 to TRBJ2-5; 7 bases agree with TRBD2. Trimming took 6 bases from V and 9 from J; bases not matched to a gene: 10. The CDR3 covers 13 residues. The CDR3 region has the DNA TGTGCCAGCAGAGGGCGGGGGAGATTCTCCCAGTACTTC. It translates to CASRGRGRFSQYF.

The chain is built from TRBV7-2 and TRBJ1-1, with a weak D call TRBD1 (6 bases). CDR1 SGHTA and CDR2 FQGNSA come from the germline V gene. This CDR3 is built from 21 residues. V was pared by 1 base and J by 5 bases, with 32 bases between. The CDR3 reads CASSLDRWRSGAPEFRTEAFF. CDR3 bases: TGTGCCAGCAGCTTAGACAGGTGGAGGTCGGGGGCCCCCGAGTTTAGGACTGAAGCTTTCTTT. The variable domain in full, with the rest retrieved from reference TRBV7-2 and TRBJ1-1, is GAGVSQSPSNKVTEKGKDVELRCDPISGHTALYWYRQSLGQGLEFLIYFQGNSAPDKSGLPSDRFSAERTGGSVSTLTIQRTQQEDSAVYLCASSLDRWRSGAPEFRTEAFFGQGTRLTVV.

V is TRBV28 and J is TRBJ1-1; D unclear. The CDR3 has 12 amino acids. From germline, CDR1 is MDHEN and CDR2 SYDVKM. V dropped 4 bases and J dropped 6 bases, with 9 bases sitting between them. CDR3 residues: CASSWERSEAFF. CDR3 DNA sequence: TGTGCCAGCAGTTGGGAAAGGTCTGAAGCTTTCTTT.

This rearrangement joins TRBV10-3 to TRBJ2-5, with D possibly being TRBD2 (6 bases). Trimming shortened V by 4 bases and J by 2 bases, and 8 bases separated the two germline ends. Germline-derived CDR1 and CDR2 are ENHRY and SYGVKD. This CDR3 has 13 amino acids. The CDR3 region has the DNA TGTGCCATCAGTGTAGGACTACAAGAGACCCAGTACTTC. This encodes CAISVGLQETQYF.

This clonotype has only one observation. The chain couples TRBV6-6 to TRBJ2-5; D ambiguous. The V gene's germline CDR1 is MNHNY and CDR2 SVGAGI (reference sequence). Trimming pared 5 bases from V and 2 bases from J, leaving 9 bases between. This CDR3 comprises 13 residues. The CDR3 bases are TGTGCCAGCAGTGTCAGACTTCAAGAGACCCAGTACTTC. It yields the protein CASSVRLQETQYF.

This clonotype was observed at least ten times. V is TRBV6-5 and J is TRBJ2-1, with 13 bases that match TRBD2. In germline, CDR1 is MNHEY, CDR2 SVGAGI. Germline trimming cut 8 bases from V and 10 bases from J; bases unmatched to any gene: 8. This CDR3 has 14 amino acids. CDR3 sequence (DNA): TGTGCCAGCGTTACTAGCGGGAGGGGGGGAGAGCAGTTCTTC. Encoded protein: CASVTSGRGGEQFF.

Concerning this clonotype: At one of its ends the junction is not consistent with the germline gene, which may arise from a read error. V gene TRBV4-1 combines with J gene TRBJ2-2; D unclear. The V gene's germline CDR1 is MGHRA and CDR2 YSYEKL. CDR3 length: 16 amino acids. In nucleotides, the CDR3 is TGTGCCAGCAGCCAAGAATGGAGTAGGAGCGCCGGGGAGCTGTTTTTT. This codes for CASSQEWSRSAGELFF.

The chain has TRBV12-3 or TRBV12-4 and TRBJ1-4; D might be TRBD1 (5 bases). V lost 4 bases to trimming and J lost 0 bases, with 12 bases between them. The CDR3 contains 16 residues. CDR3 coding DNA: TGTGCCAGCAGTTCGGGGCGTGGCGCAACTAATGAAAAACTGTTTTTT. Translating gives CASSSGRGATNEKLFF.

The chain recombines TRBV2 with TRBJ1-2; D gene uncertain. This CDR3 has 15 amino acids. Per the germline V gene, CDR1 is SNHLY and CDR2 is FYNNEI. V lost 7 bases to trimming and J lost 0 bases, with 15 bases between them. CDR3 nucleotides: TGTGCCAGCATTGGTCGCGGCGAAGCTAACTATGGCTACACCTTC. The encoded protein is CASIGRGEANYGYTF.